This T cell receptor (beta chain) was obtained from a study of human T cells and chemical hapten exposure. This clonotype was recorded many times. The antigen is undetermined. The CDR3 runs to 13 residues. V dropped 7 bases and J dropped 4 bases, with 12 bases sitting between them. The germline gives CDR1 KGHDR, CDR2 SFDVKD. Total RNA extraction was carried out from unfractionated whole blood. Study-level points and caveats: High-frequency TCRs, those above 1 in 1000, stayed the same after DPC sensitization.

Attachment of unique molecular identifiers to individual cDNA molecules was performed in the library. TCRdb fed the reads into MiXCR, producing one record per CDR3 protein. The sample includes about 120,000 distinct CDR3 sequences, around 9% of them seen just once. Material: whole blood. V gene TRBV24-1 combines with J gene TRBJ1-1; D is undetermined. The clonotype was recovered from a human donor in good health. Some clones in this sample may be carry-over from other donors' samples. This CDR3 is CATSPTGSTEAFF. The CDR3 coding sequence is TGTGCCACCAGCCCAACGGGGTCCACTGAAGCTTTCTTT.